This T cell receptor beta chain was captured by sequencing in a study of control samples from healthy donors and cancer patients. Method: immunoSEQ multiplex PCR; TCRdb's copy keeps in-frame clones and lacks some. The repertoire consists of fewer than 25,000 clones, with 65% to 90% occurring once and the leading ten covering around a quarter. CDR1 and CDR2 (germline): SGHDN, FVKESK. CDR3 length: 13 residues. V was trimmed by 3 bases and J by 6 bases, leaving 12 bases between them. This chain joins TRBV14 and TRBJ2-7, with D uncertain. The sequenced sample was PBMCs. This sequence originates from a man aged 55 to 70 with head and neck cancer. CDR3 amino acids: CASSQSDLLEQYF. CDR3 coding DNA: TGTGCCAGCAGCCAGTCGGACCTCCTCGAGCAGTACTTC.